These 25 T cell receptor beta chains were sequenced from one sample in a study of blood T cell repertoires in COVID-19. Data came from immunoSEQ multiplex PCR; TCRdb stores just in-frame clones and leaves some out. The sample lists about 120,000 clones, roughly 80% occurring once. The sequenced sample consisted of peripheral blood. Every receptor here comes from a man in his sixties or seventies with acute or convalescent COVID-19.

This clone was counted between two and nine times. V gene TRBV27 combines with J gene TRBJ1-2; D perhaps matches TRBD1 (5 bases). V lost 0 bases, J lost 4 bases, and 15 bases lay in between. The V gene's germline CDR1 is MNHEY and CDR2 SMNVEV (reference sequence). This CDR3 has 16 amino acids. The CDR3 loop reads CASSLSYYGGGYGYTF. CDR3 bases: TGTGCCAGCAGTTTATCGTATTACGGGGGGGGCTATGGCTACACCTTC.

The J gene is TRBJ1-1, the V gene TRBV2; the D is unclear. The CDR3 runs to 11 residues. Germline V gene sequence: CDR1 SNHLY, CDR2 FYNNEI. V gave up 5 bases and J gave up 11 bases, with 12 bases separating them. CDR3 sequence reads: CASSFSGGAFF. Written as DNA, the CDR3 is TGTGCCAGCAGTTTCAGCGGAGGGGCTTTCTTT.

V and J are TRBV28 and TRBJ2-7; 10 nucleotides line up with TRBD1. There are 14 residues in the CDR3. The germline V gene encodes CDR1 MDHEN and CDR2 SYDVKM. The trim removed 5 bases at V and 3 bases at J, leaving 4 bases unmatched. As DNA, the CDR3 is TGTGCCAGCAGTCCGGGACAGGGGTTCTACGAGCAGTACTTC. Amino acids: CASSPGQGFYEQYF.

This clone was found once. The rearrangement links TRBV5-1 to TRBJ2-3, with D tentatively TRBD1 (6 bases). This CDR3 contains 15 residues. V was trimmed by 0 bases and J by 2 bases, leaving 10 bases between them. Germline V CDR1 and CDR2: SGHRS, YFSETQ. CDR3 nucleotides: TGCGCCAGCAGCTTGGCCGGACAGTTCACAGATACGCAGTATTTT. It translates to CASSLAGQFTDTQYF.

The chain uses TRBV28 and TRBJ1-2; 7 nucleotides line up with TRBD1. Looked up from germline, CDR1 is MDHEN and CDR2 is SYDVKM. The CDR3 has 13 amino acids. V shed 5 bases, J shed 7 bases, and the junction held 7 bases outside the gene matches. CDR3 sequence: CASSGGQPLGYTF. The CDR3 DNA follows: TGTGCCAGCAGTGGGGGACAGCCTCTTGGCTACACCTTC.

The sample holds a few counts of this clone. This chain links TRBV6-1 with TRBJ1-1; perhaps TRBD1 as D (5 bases). This CDR3 comprises 15 residues. Trimming pared 1 base from V and 4 bases from J, leaving 13 bases between. The germline gives CDR1 MNHNS, CDR2 SASEGT. CDR3: CASSEVLGDGTEAFF. Written as DNA, the CDR3 is TGTGCCAGCAGTGAAGTTCTAGGGGATGGCACTGAAGCTTTCTTT.

The chain combines TRBV3-1 (or the pseudogene TRBV3-2) with TRBJ2-2; D may be TRBD2 (5 bases). Germline V gives CDR1 LGHDT, CDR2 YNNKEL (reference sequence). CDR3 length: 15 amino acids. The V end lost 1 base, the J end lost 6 bases, and 12 bases lay between the germline ends. The CDR3 DNA reads as TGTGCCAGCAGCCAAGTCGCTAGCCCCCCCGGGGAGCTGTTTTTT. Its translation: CASSQVASPPGELFF.

This chain connects TRBV27 to TRBJ2-1, with 14 bases aligning to TRBD2. Germline CDR1 MNHEY, CDR2 SMNVEV (reference sequence). The V gene end was trimmed by 2 bases and the J gene end by 8 bases; junction bases not matched to a gene: 8. The CDR3 loop spans 17 amino acids. The CDR3 DNA is TGTGCCAGCAGTTTACCCCCGGGACTAGCGGGAGACTATGAGCAGTTCTTC. Translating gives CASSLPPGLAGDYEQFF.

This clone was seen a few times. J is TRBJ1-1 and V is TRBV7-9; D unclear. The V gene lost 5 bases and the J gene lost 10 bases, with 11 bases spanning the gap. This CDR3 has 11 residues. Germline CDR1 is SEHNR and CDR2 is FQNEAQ (reference sequence). CDR3 protein: CASSAGKAAFF. In DNA, the CDR3 is TGTGCCAGCAGCGCGGGTAAGGCAGCTTTCTTT.

This chain links TRBV3-1 (or the pseudogene TRBV3-2) with TRBJ2-3; D gene uncertain. The CDR3 runs 16 residues. Trimming shortened V by 0 bases and J by 5 bases, and 15 bases separated the two germline ends. Germline CDR1 LGHDT, CDR2 YNNKEL (reference sequence). The CDR3 sequence is CASSQDVLGSRDTQYF. In DNA form, the CDR3 reads TGTGCCAGCAGCCAAGATGTTCTTGGCTCCCGAGATACGCAGTATTTT.

The CDR3 reads CASSVDTADEQYF. CDR3 DNA: TGTGCCAGCAGCGTGGACACCGCGGACGAGCAGTACTTC. The rearrangement joins TRBV13 to TRBJ2-7; a weak D match, TRBD1 (5 bases). Germline CDR1 is PRHDT and CDR2 is FYEKMQ (reference sequence). CDR3 length equals 13 residues. Trimming removed 5 bases at V and 5 bases at J, with 13 bases between.

The rearrangement uses TRBV4-1 and TRBJ2-3; 7 bases are a match to TRBD2. The V gene's germline CDR1 is MGHRA and CDR2 YSYEKL. V lost 4 bases and J lost 1; bases outside the gene matches: 8. The CDR3 totals 16 residues. In DNA form, the CDR3 reads TGCGCCAGCAGCCCGGGGGAGGGCCGGGGCACAGATACGCAGTATTTT. This gives the protein CASSPGEGRGTDTQYF.

This clone was observed once. The chain carries TRBV7-9 and TRBJ2-1, with 8 positions matching TRBD2. Germline CDR1 is SEHNR and CDR2 is FQNEAQ (reference sequence). The CDR3 contains 15 residues. V lost 3 bases, J lost 3 bases, and 4 bases stayed unmatched. The CDR3 sequence is CASSFEGLGYNEQFF. CDR3 DNA sequence: TGTGCCAGCAGCTTTGAGGGACTAGGCTACAATGAGCAGTTCTTC.

J is TRBJ1-1 and V is TRBV2; weak D call: TRBD1 (6 bases). The CDR3 loop spans 14 amino acids. Trimming shortened V by 2 bases and J by 5 bases, and 12 bases separated the two germline ends. Germline-derived CDR1 and CDR2 are SNHLY and FYNNEI. The CDR3 DNA reads TGTGCCAGCAGTGAAATAGAGGGGGGGACTGAAGCTTTCTTT. Protein product: CASSEIEGGTEAFF.

CDR3 region: CASSKREFYSNQPQHF. CDR3 coding DNA: TGTGCCAGCAGCAAACGGGAGTTCTATAGCAATCAGCCCCAGCATTTT. This chain links TRBV21-1 with TRBJ1-5. TRBV21-1 is a pseudogene segment. The CDR3 length is 16 residues.

This rearrangement joins TRBV6-1 to TRBJ2-1; the match to TRBD1 covers 7 bases. This CDR3 comprises 16 residues. The V gene's germline CDR1 is MNHNS and CDR2 SASEGT. V lost 4 bases, J lost 4 bases, and 10 bases stayed unmatched. The CDR3 DNA follows: TGTGCCAGCAGTGGGGTGACAGGGTACGTTTACAATGAGCAGTTCTTC. Residues: CASSGVTGYVYNEQFF.

The chain recombines TRBV21-1 with TRBJ2-7; TRBD1 was called by the table and not checked on the DNA. TRBV21-1 constitutes a pseudogene. CDR3 length equals 15 residues. The DNA of the CDR3 is TGTGCCAGCAGCGAAGAGGGACAGGGTAACGACGAGCAGTACTTC. It is translated as CASSEEGQGNDEQYF.

As concerns this clone: Other DNA variants within this sample encode the same CDR3. The chain joins TRBV3-1 (or the pseudogene TRBV3-2) to TRBJ2-1; D is unclear. The V end lost 0 bases, the J end lost 6 bases, and 6 bases lay between the germline ends. This CDR3 is built from 13 residues. The germline V gene encodes CDR1 LGHDT and CDR2 YNNKEL (reference sequence). The CDR3 reads CASSQDRGNEQFF. CDR3 sequence (DNA): TGTGCCAGCAGCCAAGATCGAGGCAATGAGCAGTTCTTC.

With regard to this clone: Other DNA sequences in this specimen translate into the identical CDR3. CDR3 in DNA: TGTGCCAGCAGTCGGGACAGGGGCACTGAAGCTTTCTTT. This gives the protein CASSRDRGTEAFF. V is TRBV28 and J is TRBJ1-1, with 10 bases aligning to TRBD1. The trim removed 5 bases at V and 4 bases at J, leaving 1 base unmatched. This CDR3 is built from 13 residues. Per germline, CDR1 MDHEN and CDR2 SYDVKM.

This chain uses TRBV5-5 with TRBJ2-3; 7 nucleotides match TRBD1. The germline V gene has CDR1 SGHKS and CDR2 YYEKEE (reference sequence). The V gene end was trimmed by 4 bases and the J gene end by 3 bases; junction bases not matched to a gene: 8. The CDR3 has 15 amino acids. As DNA, the CDR3 is TGTGCCAGCAGCAGACGGACAGGTTGGACAGATACGCAGTATTTT. The encoded protein is CASSRRTGWTDTQYF.

The chain recombines TRBV6-5 with TRBJ2-7; 9 bases align to TRBD1. With 0 bases clipped from V and 2 bases from J, the junction kept 5 bases outside the gene matches. Germline-derived CDR1 and CDR2 are MNHEY and SVGAGI. This CDR3 has 16 amino acids. The CDR3 protein is CASSYSTWDRAYEQYF. The CDR3 region has the DNA TGTGCCAGCAGTTACTCGACTTGGGACAGGGCCTACGAGCAGTACTTC.

The chain recombines TRBV5-6 with TRBJ2-2; D is undetermined. Trimming cost V 1 base and J 0 bases, with 4 bases left between them. CDR1 is SGHDT, CDR2 YYEEEE, per germline. The CDR3 sequence is 14 residues long. The CDR3 DNA reads as TGTGCCAGCAGCTTGACTACGAACACCGGGGAGCTGTTTTTT. Translation: CASSLTTNTGELFF. Full variable domain (outside the CDR3, taken from reference TRBV5-6 and TRBJ2-2): DAGVTQSPTHLIKTRGQQVTLRCSPKSGHDTVSWYQQALGQGPQFIFQYYEEEERQRGNFPDRFSGHQFPNYSSELNVNALLLGDSALYLCASSLTTNTGELFFGEGSRLTVL.

The chain combines TRBV6-5 with TRBJ2-3; tentative D call: TRBD2 (6 bases). V dropped 6 bases and J dropped 6 bases, with 19 bases sitting between them. The length of the CDR3 is 15 residues. Per germline, CDR1 MNHEY and CDR2 SVGAGI. The CDR3 sequence: CASSNRVGGSDTQYF. CDR3 sequence (DNA): TGTGCCAGCAGCAACAGAGTAGGAGGGAGTGATACGCAGTATTTT.

This chain joins TRBV10-3 and TRBJ1-2, with D unresolved. CDR3 length: 11 amino acids. V gave up 6 bases and J gave up 5 bases, with 7 bases separating them. Looked up from germline, CDR1 is ENHRY and CDR2 is SYGVKD. CDR3 sequence: CAIRRDYGYTF. DNA for the CDR3: TGTGCCATCAGGAGGGATTATGGCTACACCTTC.

V and J are TRBV18 and TRBJ1-1; D uncertain. The CDR3 sequence is 11 residues long. V was clipped by 2 bases and J by 8 bases, with 6 bases between them. Germline CDR1 reads KGHSH; CDR2 reads LQKENI. The CDR3 here is CASSPIKEAFF. In DNA form, the CDR3 reads TGTGCCAGCTCACCAATCAAAGAAGCTTTCTTT.